This TCR beta chain appears in the sequencing data of a study of blood T cell repertoires in COVID-19. Per the authors' pipeline: Amplification of reference gene primers was used by the study to estimate nucleated cell counts. Sequenced by immunoSEQ multiplex PCR; TCRdb stores in-frame clones only, minus some. The V and J calls and clone size were taken over from that table, and D and trimming were inferred from the DNA. The table includes about 52,000 clones, roughly four fifths detected once. Sample: peripheral blood. This sequence was found in a woman aged 80 or older with COVID-19, enrolled during active disease.

Here the CDR3 reads CASSLGQGFEQFF. The CDR3 bases are TGCGCCAGCAGCTTGGGGCAGGGGTTTGAGCAGTTCTTC. This sequence joins TRBV5-1 and TRBJ2-1; possible D gene TRBD1, 6 bases. The CDR3 has 13 residues. With 0 bases removed from V and 9 bases from J, the gap between germline ends came to 10 bases. Germline CDR1 SGHRS, CDR2 YFSETQ.